What follows is one T cell receptor (beta chain) and its context. Its specificity is unknown. A read error may produce the germline difference seen at one junction end. This entry comes from a study of T cells in Graves' hyperthyroidism and ophthalmopathy. Germline values: CDR1 SGHVS, CDR2 FQNEAQ. The CDR3 runs 16 residues. The TCR beta CDR3 regions underwent amplification using RNA transcripts as the source. A first-round RT-PCR of the TCR CDR3 used the HTBI primer set. TCRdb reanalysed the multiplex PCR reads using MiXCR and keeps one entry per CDR3 protein. This sample yields a few hundred thousand distinct CDR3 sequences, of which around 46% are seen a single time; around 20% belongs to the top ten. Study-level findings and limits: The model anticipated ophthalmopathy a median about six months pre-onset.

V is TRBV7-8 and J is TRBJ2-5; 11 bases are shared with TRBD2. This receptor was identified in an adult woman with Graves' disease, either hyperthyroidism or ophthalmopathy (not recorded which). Sequencing input: peripheral blood or thyroid tissue (not recorded which). CDR3 region: CASSQGSGRARETQYF. CDR3 in DNA: TGCGCCAGCAGCCAAGGTAGCGGGAGGGCCCGGGAGACCCAGTACTTC.